This is a list of T cell receptor beta chains from one sample in a study of blood T cell repertoires in COVID-19. Sequencing used immunoSEQ multiplex PCR; TCRdb keeps in-frame clones, though not all of them. The data contain about 170,000 clones, about nine tenths of them seen just once; the ten biggest clones take up around 9.9%. Sequencing was done on a sample of peripheral blood. Receptors originate from an older woman with COVID-19, enrolled during active disease. CDR3s include the opening cysteine and the closing phenylalanine or tryptophan. The D gene is left open where the match is weak.

V,J,D,CDR3
TRBV19,TRBJ2-7,TRBD2,CASSIGGLPLDEQYF
TRBV19,TRBJ1-1,NA,CASSIVSNTEAFF
TRBV28,TRBJ1-2,TRBD1,CASSTGQGRGYTF
TRBV18,TRBJ2-5,NA,CASSPPRTIQETQYF
TRBV6-6,TRBJ2-7,NA,CASTDAPVRVEQYF
TRBV7-9,TRBJ2-2,NA,CASLEWGGNTGELFF
TRBV3-1/TRBV3-2,TRBJ2-7,TRBD2,CASSLLAGTYEQYF
TRBV18,TRBJ2-7,TRBD1,CASSIRQGDEQYF
TRBV24-1,TRBJ2-7,NA,CATRIDRFSYEQYF
TRBV13,TRBJ2-2,TRBD2,CASSLASGGNTGELFF
TRBV9,TRBJ2-3,NA,CASSVQLVKTDTQYF
TRBV19,TRBJ1-1,TRBD1,CASSIPSTGGGVAFF
TRBV2,TRBJ1-2,NA,CASSDSTNYGYTF
TRBV20-1,TRBJ2-3,NA,CSAGWRDTQYF
TRBV4-3,TRBJ1-1,NA,CASSQGAGNTEAFF
TRBV5-1,TRBJ1-2,NA,CASSPKTEVNYGYTF
TRBV7-7,TRBJ2-2,TRBD1,CASSSGQGGTGELFF
TRBV28,TRBJ1-5,NA,CASAGQARGAQHF
TRBV19,TRBJ1-1,NA,CASSPRGRYTEAFF
TRBV6-1,TRBJ1-2,NA,CASSPSPTF
TRBV6-2/TRBV6-3,TRBJ2-7,NA,CASSYFISSYEQYF